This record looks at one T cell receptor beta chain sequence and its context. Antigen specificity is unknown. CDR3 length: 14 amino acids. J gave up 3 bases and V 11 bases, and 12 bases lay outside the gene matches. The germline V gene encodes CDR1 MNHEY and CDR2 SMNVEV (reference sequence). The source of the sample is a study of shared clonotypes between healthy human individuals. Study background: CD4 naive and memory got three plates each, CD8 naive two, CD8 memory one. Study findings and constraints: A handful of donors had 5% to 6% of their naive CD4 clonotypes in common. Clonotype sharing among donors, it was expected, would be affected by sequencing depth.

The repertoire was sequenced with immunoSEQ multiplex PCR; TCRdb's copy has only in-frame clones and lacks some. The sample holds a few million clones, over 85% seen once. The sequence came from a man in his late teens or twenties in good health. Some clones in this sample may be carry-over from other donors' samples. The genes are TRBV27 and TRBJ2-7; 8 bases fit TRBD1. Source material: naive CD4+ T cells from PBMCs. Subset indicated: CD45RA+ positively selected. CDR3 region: CAWNVSGQGYEQYF. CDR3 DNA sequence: TGTGCCTGGAACGTGTCTGGACAGGGCTACGAGCAGTACTTC.